The rows below give T cell receptor beta chains drawn from one sample of a study of CD8+ T cells in alopecia areata. The protocol was immunoSEQ multiplex PCR, while the TCRdb copy is restricted to in-frame clones and leaves out a portion. In the table there are 7,900 or so clones, about three fifths of which are singletons. The specimen was skin, collected at week 0. The receptor source for this set is a human donor with alopecia areata. The CDR3 runs from the conserved cysteine through the conserved F or W. A D gene is named only where the DNA matches it firmly. Only some rows state a clone size, as once, few, many or a class for expanded clones.

j_call d_call clone_size v_call cdr3_nt cdr3_aa
TRBJ2-2 . . TRBV5-1 TGCGCCAGCAGCTGGTCGGGCGGCTCCCGTGGCGGGGAGCTGTTTTTT CASSWSGGSRGGELFF
TRBJ1-5 . . TRBV4-1 TGCGCCAGCAGCCAAGAAGGAAATAGCAATCAGCCCCAGCATTTT CASSQEGNSNQPQHF
TRBJ2-1 TRBD2 few TRBV7-6 TGTGCCAGCAGCCCCGGGACTAGCGGGGATTACAATGAGCAGTTCTTC CASSPGTSGDYNEQFF
TRBJ1-2 . . TRBV30 TGTGCCTGGAGTCGGGACCGACGCTATGGCTACACCTTC CAWSRDRRYGYTF
TRBJ2-3 TRBD2 . TRBV4-3 TGCGCCAGCAGCTCCAGGGCTAGCGGGTTGGCCCGATTGGATACGCAGTATTTT CASSSRASGLARLDTQYF
TRBJ2-4 TRBD2 . TRBV4-2 TGTGCCAGCAGCCCTACGTTTCGGGACTACCTAGCCAAAAACATTCAGTACTTC CASSPTFRDYLAKNIQYF
TRBJ2-3 . large TRBV2 TGTGCCAGCAGTCTGGTCGGAGCGGAGCCTAGGGCTAGCACAGATACGCAGTATTTT CASSLVGAEPRASTDTQYF
TRBJ2-5 . . TRBV11-2 TGTGCCAGCAGCCAACCCGGGGCCCTGAAGGAGACCCAGTACTTC CASSQPGALKETQYF
TRBJ2-7 TRBD1 few TRBV7-8 TGTGCCAGCAGCTTAGGACAGGGGGCTTACGAGCAGTACTTC CASSLGQGAYEQYF
TRBJ2-2 . . TRBV7-9 TGTGCCAGCAGCCTGCTGGCTGGGGAGCTGTTTTTT CASSLLAGELFF
TRBJ2-1 TRBD1 . TRBV7-3 TGTGCCAGCAGCCCCCTGGGGACAGTCTCCTACAATGAGCAGTTCTTC CASSPLGTVSYNEQFF
TRBJ2-1 TRBD2 few TRBV2 TGTGCCAGCAGTGAAGCGCTTCTAGCGGGAGGGAATGAGCAGTTCTTC CASSEALLAGGNEQFF
TRBJ2-7 TRBD1 . TRBV2 TGTGCCAGCACTAGGGACAGCTATTACGGAGAGCAGTACTTC CASTRDSYYGEQYF
TRBJ1-4 . . TRBV29-1 TGCAGCGCGTTCGGGGGGGCGAATGAAAAACTGTTTTTT CSAFGGANEKLFF
TRBJ1-2 . few TRBV19 TGTGCCAGTAGTAGGAACAGACACCTCGACTATGGCTACACCTTC CASSRNRHLDYGYTF
TRBJ1-5 . . TRBV5-1 TGCGCCAGCAGCTTGGACGGTCAGCCCCAGCATTTT CASSLDGQPQHF
TRBJ2-1 TRBD2 . TRBV19 TGTGCCAGTAGTAAAACTAGCGAGACTTACAATGAGCAGTTCTTC CASSKTSETYNEQFF
TRBJ2-5 . . TRBV11-2 TGTGCCAGCAGCTTTACCGAGGTCCAAGAGACCCAGTACTTC CASSFTEVQETQYF
TRBJ1-2 . few TRBV29-1 TGCAGCGTTCGGGAGGGGGAAAGCACCTTC CSVREGESTF
TRBJ2-7 TRBD2 . TRBV27 TGTGCCAGCAGTGCGAGACTAGCGGGGGCCTACGAGCAGTACTTC CASSARLAGAYEQYF
TRBJ1-2 . once TRBV7-8 TGTGCCAGCAGCCGGTCGGGCCCCTATGGCTACACCTTC CASSRSGPYGYTF
TRBJ2-6 TRBD1 . TRBV27 TGTGCCAGCAGTCGGGGACAGGGGATAGCGGGGGCCAACGTCCTGACTTTC CASSRGQGIAGANVLTF
TRBJ2-7 TRBD1 . TRBV29-1 TGCAGCGTTTCACTTGACAGGGGCGAGCAGTACTTC CSVSLDRGEQYF
TRBJ1-1 . . TRBV6-4 TGTGCCAGCAGTTCCACAGGTTACACTGAAGCTTTCTTT CASSSTGYTEAFF
TRBJ2-7 . . TRBV5-1 TGCGCCAGCAGCTTGGGGGCCTACGAGCAGTACTTC CASSLGAYEQYF
TRBJ2-7 TRBD2 . TRBV7-2 TGTGCCAGCAGCCTTCTAGCGGGAGTTTCTTACGAGCAGTACTTC CASSLLAGVSYEQYF
TRBJ2-6 TRBD1 few TRBV11-2 TGTGCCAGCAGCTTAGGACAGGGCTATAGCTCTGGGGCCAACGTCCTGACTTTC CASSLGQGYSSGANVLTF
TRBJ2-1 TRBD2 . TRBV6-6 TGTGCCATACGGGCTAGCGGGAGGAGTGATGAGCAGTTCTTC CAIRASGRSDEQFF
TRBJ2-7 TRBD1 . TRBV4-2 TGTGCCAGCAGCCATCTTGGGACAGGGGCGTCGGACGAGCAGTACTTC CASSHLGTGASDEQYF
TRBJ1-1 . . TRBV29-1 TGCAGCGGGAGGCAGGGGAACACTGAAGCTTTCTTT CSGRQGNTEAFF
TRBJ2-3 . . TRBV29-1 TGCAGCGTTGAAAAGGCCCTAGCAGCAGATACGCAGTATTTT CSVEKALAADTQYF
TRBJ1-3 . . TRBV4-1 TGCGCCAGCAGCCAAGATTGGGGCAGTCAGACTGGAAACACCATATATTTT CASSQDWGSQTGNTIYF
TRBJ1-1 . few TRBV19 TGTGCCAGTAGTATAACGGCAACAGGGAAGAATGAAGCTTTCTTT CASSITATGKNEAFF
TRBJ1-2 . . TRBV11-3 TGTGCCAGCAGCCCGTTAGGATACTACGGCTACACCTTC CASSPLGYYGYTF
TRBJ2-1 . large TRBV9 TGTGCCAGCAGCGTAGAGGCAGACTCCTACAATGAGCAGTTCTTC CASSVEADSYNEQFF
TRBJ1-5 . . TRBV29-1 TGCAGCGTTGCCGACGGAGTCTTGGGGAATCAGCCCCAGCATTTT CSVADGVLGNQPQHF
TRBJ2-1 . few TRBV30 TGTGCCTGGAGTGTACGAGCGGTAAGAGGGTATGAGCAGTTCTTC CAWSVRAVRGYEQFF
TRBJ1-1 . few TRBV5-6 TGTGCCAGCAGCCTTCGGGGGAACACTGAAGCTTTCTTT CASSLRGNTEAFF
TRBJ2-7 TRBD2 few TRBV28 TGTGCCAGCGTAACTAGCGGTTACAACTACGAGCAGTACTTC CASVTSGYNYEQYF
TRBJ2-6 TRBD1 . TRBV7-1 TGTGCCAGCAGCTTAGGGGACAGGGCATCTGGGGCCAACGTCCTGACTTTC CASSLGDRASGANVLTF
TRBJ2-3 . few TRBV11-2 TGTGCCAGCAGTCCCACCGTGCTTGCTGGTGATACGCAGTATTTT CASSPTVLAGDTQYF
TRBJ2-1 TRBD2 . TRBV25-1 TGTGCCAGCAGATCGACTAGCGGGAGGTACAATGAGCAGTTCTTC CASRSTSGRYNEQFF
TRBJ1-5 . . TRBV7-9 TGTGCCAGCAGGGTTGGCAATCAGCCCCAGCATTTT CASRVGNQPQHF
TRBJ2-3 TRBD1 few TRBV4-2 TGTGCCAGCAGCCAAGGACAGGGATTCACAGATACGCAGTATTTT CASSQGQGFTDTQYF
TRBJ1-1 TRBD1 . TRBV6-5 TGTGCCAGCAGGCGACAGGGCGGAACTGAAGCTTTCTTT CASRRQGGTEAFF
TRBJ2-1 . . TRBV27 TGTGCCAGCAGTCTCACGAGCTCCTACAATGAGCAGTTCTTC CASSLTSSYNEQFF
TRBJ1-5 TRBD1 . TRBV30 TGTGCCTGGAGCCTGTGGGGACAGCACAATCAGCCCCAGCATTTT CAWSLWGQHNQPQHF
TRBJ2-2 TRBD2 . TRBV29-1 TGCAGCGGGGCGGGGGGCACCGGGGAGCTGTTTTTT CSGAGGTGELFF
TRBJ2-1 . . TRBV6-5 TGTGCCAGCACACGGGGGCGCATAATCGATGAGCAGTTCTTC CASTRGRIIDEQFF
TRBJ2-3 TRBD2 . TRBV10-1 TGCGCCAGCATACAACGGGAGGGCACAGATACGCAGTATTTT CASIQREGTDTQYF
TRBJ2-2 TRBD1 few TRBV29-1 TGCAGCGCTGTAACAGGGGGATGGACCCTTAACGCCGGGGAGCTGTTTTTT CSAVTGGWTLNAGELFF
TRBJ2-7 . . TRBV19 TGTGCCAGTAGTAAGGGGGGATACTACGAGCAGTACTTC CASSKGGYYEQYF
TRBJ2-3 TRBD2 . TRBV28 TGTGCCAGCCGAGGGAGCGGGAGGGCCTTGGCAGATACGCAGTATTTT CASRGSGRALADTQYF
TRBJ2-3 TRBD2 once TRBV5-1 TGCGCCAGCGCAGGTAGCGGGAGTTTGTGGGATACGCAGTATTTT CASAGSGSLWDTQYF
TRBJ2-7 TRBD1 . TRBV30 TGTGCCTGGAGTACAGGACAGGGGGCAGTGGAGCAGTACTTC CAWSTGQGAVEQYF
TRBJ2-3 . . TRBV7-9 TGTGCCAGCAGCTCGGGACTCGGGACAGATACGCAGTATTTT CASSSGLGTDTQYF
TRBJ2-5 . few TRBV4-1 TGCGCCAGCAGCCAAGCCGAAGGTCGAGTAGCTAGGCAGTACTTC CASSQAEGRVARQYF
TRBJ1-5 TRBD1 . TRBV4-2 TGTGCCAGCAGCCAAGATCCCAGGACAGGGTTAGGTCAGCCCCAGCATTTT CASSQDPRTGLGQPQHF
TRBJ2-5 . . TRBV6-9 TGTGCCAGCAGTTCGTCGTCCGGGACCCAGTACTTC CASSSSSGTQYF